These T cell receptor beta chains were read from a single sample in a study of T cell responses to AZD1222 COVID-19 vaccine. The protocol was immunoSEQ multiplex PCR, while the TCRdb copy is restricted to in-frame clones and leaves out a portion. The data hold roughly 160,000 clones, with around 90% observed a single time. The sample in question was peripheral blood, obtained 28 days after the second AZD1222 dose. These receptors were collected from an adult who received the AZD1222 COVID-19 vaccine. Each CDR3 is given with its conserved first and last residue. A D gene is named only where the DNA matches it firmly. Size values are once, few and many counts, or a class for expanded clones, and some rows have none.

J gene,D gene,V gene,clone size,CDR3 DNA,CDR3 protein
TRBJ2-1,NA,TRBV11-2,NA,TGTGCCAGCAGCTTTTCCCAGTACAATGAGCAGTTCTTC,CASSFSQYNEQFF
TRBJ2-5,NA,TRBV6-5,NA,TGTGCCAGCAGCTACCAGCGACGGGAGACCCAGTACTTC,CASSYQRRETQYF
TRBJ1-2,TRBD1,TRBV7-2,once,TGTGCCAGCAGCTTAGACCTAGGGGGCCTCAACTATGGCTACACCTTC,CASSLDLGGLNYGYTF
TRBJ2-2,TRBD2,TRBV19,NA,TGTGCCAGTAGTCGGGGACTAGCGGGGGGGCGGACCGGGGAGCTGTTTTTT,CASSRGLAGGRTGELFF
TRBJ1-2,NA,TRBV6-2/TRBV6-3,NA,TGTGCCAGCAGTTTGACCTATGGCTACACCTTC,CASSLTYGYTF
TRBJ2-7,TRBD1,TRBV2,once,TGTGCCAGCAGGGGACAGGCCCGCTACGAGCAGTACTTC,CASRGQARYEQYF
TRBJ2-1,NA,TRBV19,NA,TGTGCCAGTACCCGCCCTGGCCTAACCGATGAGCAGTTCTTC,CASTRPGLTDEQFF
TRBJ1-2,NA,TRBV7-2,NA,TGTGCCAGCAGCTTACGACAGGTCCGAAGTACTAACTATGGCTACACCTTC,CASSLRQVRSTNYGYTF
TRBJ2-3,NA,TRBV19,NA,TGTGCCAGTAGTACAGCGAGTAGCACAGATACGCAGTATTTT,CASSTASSTDTQYF
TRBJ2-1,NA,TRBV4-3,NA,TGCGCCAGCAGCCCAGGGACTTCCTACAATGAGCAGTTCTTC,CASSPGTSYNEQFF
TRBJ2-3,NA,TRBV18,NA,TGTGCCAGCTCATCCCGTCCCACAGATACGCAGTATTTT,CASSSRPTDTQYF
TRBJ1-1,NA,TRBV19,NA,TGTGCCACCACCAAATTAGGGGGGACTGAAGCTTTCTTT,CATTKLGGTEAFF
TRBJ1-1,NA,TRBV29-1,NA,TGCAGCGTTTGGGGGGCGAACACTGAAGCTTTCTTT,CSVWGANTEAFF
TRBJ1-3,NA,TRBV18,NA,TGTGCCAGCTCACCACCGGGGTACGTGGGAAACACCATATATTTT,CASSPPGYVGNTIYF
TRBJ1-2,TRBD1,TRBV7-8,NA,TGTGCCAGCAGCTCGGGACAGACTTATGGCTACACCTTC,CASSSGQTYGYTF
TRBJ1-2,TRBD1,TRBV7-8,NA,TGTGCCAGCAGCGAGCGGACAGGGCAATACTATGGCTACACCTTC,CASSERTGQYYGYTF
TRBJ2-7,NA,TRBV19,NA,TGTGCCAGTAGTCGGCAGGGGGACTCCTCCTACGAGCAGTACTTC,CASSRQGDSSYEQYF
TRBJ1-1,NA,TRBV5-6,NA,TGTGCCAGCAGCTACACGGGGTGGCCTGAAGCTTTCTTT,CASSYTGWPEAFF
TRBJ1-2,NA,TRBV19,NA,TGTGCCAGTAGGTTGGACGGCTTCTATGGCTACACCTTC,CASRLDGFYGYTF
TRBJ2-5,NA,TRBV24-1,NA,TGTGCCACCAGTGATTCCTTTCCCCGACTGGGAGAGACCCAGTACTTC,CATSDSFPRLGETQYF
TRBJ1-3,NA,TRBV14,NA,TGTGCCAGCAGCCAAGCTTCGGAGGGTGTTAGGCAAAACACCATATATTTT,CASSQASEGVRQNTIYF
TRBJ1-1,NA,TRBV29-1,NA,TGCACTGCAATGAACACTGAAGCTTTCTTT,CTAMNTEAFF
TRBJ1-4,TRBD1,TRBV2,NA,TGTGCCAGCAGTCAGGACAGGGGAGAGGAAAAACTGTTTTTT,CASSQDRGEEKLFF
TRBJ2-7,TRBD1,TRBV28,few,TGTGCCAGCAAGATCGGGACAGAGTACGAGCAGTACTTC,CASKIGTEYEQYF
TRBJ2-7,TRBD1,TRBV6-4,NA,TGTGCCAGCAGTGCCCGGACAGGGGGTGGGAAACCCTCCTACGAGCAGTACTTC,CASSARTGGGKPSYEQYF
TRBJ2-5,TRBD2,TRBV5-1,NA,TGCGCCAGCAGCTCGACACTAGCGGGGGCGGAGACCCAGTACTTC,CASSSTLAGAETQYF
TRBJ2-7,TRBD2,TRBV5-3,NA,TGTGCCAGAAGCTTGGTCTTCGTGGGGGGGGAGGCCTACGAGCAGTACTTC,CARSLVFVGGEAYEQYF
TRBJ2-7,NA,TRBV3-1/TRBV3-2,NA,TGTGCCAGCAGCCAAGTTTTGGAGGGGAGCTCCTACGAGCAGTACTTC,CASSQVLEGSSYEQYF
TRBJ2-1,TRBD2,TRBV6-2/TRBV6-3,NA,TGTGCCAGCAGCCCTAGGGCTAGCGGGAGGGCCGGCTTCACTGAGCAGTTCTTC,CASSPRASGRAGFTEQFF
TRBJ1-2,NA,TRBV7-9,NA,TGTGCCAGCAGCTACACAGGACCCTATGGCTACACCTTC,CASSYTGPYGYTF
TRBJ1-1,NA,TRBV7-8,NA,TGTGCCAGCAGCTTACGCCCGACGATACTGAACACTGAAGCTTTCTTT,CASSLRPTILNTEAFF
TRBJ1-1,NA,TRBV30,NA,TGTGCCTGGTCCAATAGGGGGGCGGCTTTCTTT,CAWSNRGAAFF
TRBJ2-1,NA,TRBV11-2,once,TGTGCCAGCAGCTTAGAAGCCAGCGGCAATGAGCAGTTCTTC,CASSLEASGNEQFF
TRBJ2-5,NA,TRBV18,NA,TGTGCCAGCTCATCGGGGCTACAAGAGACCCAGTACTTC,CASSSGLQETQYF
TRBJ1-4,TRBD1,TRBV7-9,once,TGTGCCAGCAGCTTGGGTCCAGGGGGCGGTGAAAAACTGTTTTTT,CASSLGPGGGEKLFF
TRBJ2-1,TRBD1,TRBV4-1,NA,TGCGCCAGCAGCCAAGTCTCAGGGGGAAATGAGCAGTTCTTC,CASSQVSGGNEQFF
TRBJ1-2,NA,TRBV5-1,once,TGCGCCAGCAGGTGGGCAGAATTGGGGCCGGGGGATGGCTACACCTTC,CASRWAELGPGDGYTF
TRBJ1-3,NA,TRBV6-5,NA,TGTGCCAGCAGTCAGAACGTAGTGGCCAACACCATATATTTT,CASSQNVVANTIYF
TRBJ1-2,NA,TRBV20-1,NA,TGCAGTGCTTGGTCCCCCGGAGGCTACACCTTC,CSAWSPGGYTF
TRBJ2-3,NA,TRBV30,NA,TGTGCCTGGAGTGTGGGGTTCACAGATACGCAGTATTTT,CAWSVGFTDTQYF
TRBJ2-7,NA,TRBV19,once,TGTGCCAGTGGTCAGTCCCCCTACGAGCAGTACTTC,CASGQSPYEQYF
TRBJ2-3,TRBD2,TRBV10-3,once,TGTGCCATCAGACCCCGCGGGACTAGCGGAGAGCAGGGCACAGATACGCAGTATTTT,CAIRPRGTSGEQGTDTQYF
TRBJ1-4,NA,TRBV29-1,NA,TGCAGCGCCGGGTACTATGGACGGGAAAAACTGTTTTTT,CSAGYYGREKLFF
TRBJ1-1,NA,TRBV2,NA,TGTGCCAGCAGCAGAACAGGGAGGAATACTGAAGCTTTCTTT,CASSRTGRNTEAFF
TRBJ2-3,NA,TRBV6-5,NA,TGTGCCAGCAGTTACCCAGGGAGAGATACGCAGTATTTT,CASSYPGRDTQYF
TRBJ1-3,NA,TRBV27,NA,TGTGCCAGCAGTTTATCTGGGGTAGGAAACACCATATATTTT,CASSLSGVGNTIYF
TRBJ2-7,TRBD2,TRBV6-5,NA,TGTGCCAGCAGTTTTTCTGAGGGAGGGGTCTACGAGCAGTACTTC,CASSFSEGGVYEQYF
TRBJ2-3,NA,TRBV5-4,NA,TGTGCCAGCAGCCCTCGGGCAGGGGTGATAGATACGCAGTATTTT,CASSPRAGVIDTQYF
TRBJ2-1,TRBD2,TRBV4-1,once,TGCGCCAGCAGCCAAGACGCCGGACTAGCGGGGACGGATGAGCAGTTCTTC,CASSQDAGLAGTDEQFF
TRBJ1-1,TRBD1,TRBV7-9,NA,TGTGCCACCCCCGGGACAGGGGGTGGGTACACTGAAGCTTTCTTT,CATPGTGGGYTEAFF
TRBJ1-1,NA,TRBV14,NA,TGTGCCAGCAGCCATGGTGGGGGCACTGAAGCTTTCTTT,CASSHGGGTEAFF
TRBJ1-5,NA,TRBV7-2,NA,TGTGCCAGCAGCTTAGGGTGGCGACAGCCCCAGCATTTT,CASSLGWRQPQHF
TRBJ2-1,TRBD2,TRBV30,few,TGTGCCTGGAGTGTAGAAGCGGGAGGTTACAATGAGCAGTTCTTC,CAWSVEAGGYNEQFF
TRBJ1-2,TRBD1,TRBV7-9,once,TGTGCCAGCAGTATAGAGACAGGGCCATATGGCTACACCTTC,CASSIETGPYGYTF
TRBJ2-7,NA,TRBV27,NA,TGTGCCAGCAGTTTATCCCCCCAGGGGTCCTACGAGCAGTACTTC,CASSLSPQGSYEQYF